The 21 T cell receptor beta chains below come from one sample, sequenced in a study of blood T cell repertoires in COVID-19. Data came from immunoSEQ multiplex PCR; TCRdb stores just in-frame clones and leaves some out. Among under 95,000 clones listed, about four fifths were seen once. The sample comprised peripheral blood. These receptors all come from a woman of 80 years or more with acute or convalescent COVID-19.

The chain uses TRBV5-1 and TRBJ1-3, with 9 bases that match TRBD1. The CDR3 has 15 residues. CDR1 is SGHRS and CDR2 is YFSETQ in the germline V gene. Unmatched junction bases numbered 5, after V lost 5 bases and J lost 2 bases. In DNA, the CDR3 is TGCGCCAGCAGTGGGGGACAGGGTACTGGAAACACCATATATTTT. Translating it yields CASSGGQGTGNTIYF. The full variable domain, completed using reference TRBV5-1 and TRBJ1-3, is KAGVTQTPRYLIKTRGQQVTLSCSPISGHRSVSWYQQTPGQGLQFLFEYFSETQRNKGNFPGRFSGRQFSNSRSEMNVSTLELGDSALYLCASSGGQGTGNTIYFGEGSWLTVV.

This chain joins TRBV28 and TRBJ1-1, with D unresolved. Germline CDR1 and CDR2: MDHEN and SYDVKM. V dropped 6 bases and J dropped 1 base, with 12 bases sitting between them. The length of the CDR3 is 14 residues. CDR3 protein: CASRLALTNTEAFF. In DNA form, the CDR3 reads TGTGCCAGCAGACTCGCCCTTACGAACACTGAAGCTTTCTTT.

The chain couples TRBV3-1 (or the pseudogene TRBV3-2) to TRBJ2-5, with TRBD1 matching 10 bases. Germline V gene data show CDR1 as LGHDT and CDR2 as YNNKEL (reference sequence). The CDR3 extends over 15 amino acids. With 1 base clipped from V and 6 bases from J, the junction kept 5 bases outside the gene matches. The CDR3 DNA reads as TGTGCCAGCAGCCAAGGGGGACAGGGGCGGAAGACCCAGTACTTC. It is translated as CASSQGGQGRKTQYF.

The CDR3 nucleotides are TGCAGCGTTGCGACAGGGGGACCGAACACCGGGGAGCTGTTTTTT. This gives the protein CSVATGGPNTGELFF. The rearrangement joins TRBV29-1 to TRBJ2-2, with TRBD1 matching over 9 bases. CDR1 is SQVTM, CDR2 ANQGSEA, per germline. The CDR3 is 15 amino acids. V was pared by 4 bases and J by 0 bases, with 3 bases of the junction left unmatched.

V gene TRBV21-1 combines with J gene TRBJ1-5. TRBV21-1 counts as a pseudogene. The CDR3 is 16 residues long. This CDR3 reads CASSKRAGGSDQPQHF. The CDR3 coding sequence is TGTGCCAGCAGCAAGCGGGCAGGCGGTTCAGATCAGCCCCAGCATTTT.

V gene TRBV27 combines with J gene TRBJ1-5; the D gene is possibly TRBD1 (5 bases). V shed 2 bases and J shed 0 bases, with 5 bases lying between them. This CDR3 is 14 amino acids long. CDR1 is MNHEY, CDR2 SMNVEV, per germline (reference sequence). The CDR3 sequence is CASSLQGSNQPQHF. CDR3 sequence (DNA): TGTGCCAGCAGTTTACAGGGTAGCAATCAGCCCCAGCATTTT.

This chain connects TRBV6-5 to TRBJ2-7, with D maybe TRBD2 (6 bases). V shed 5 bases and J shed 0 bases, with 8 bases lying between them. Germline lookup yields CDR1 MNHEY and CDR2 SVGAGI. This CDR3 comprises 13 residues. CDR3 amino acids: CASSRLDSYEQYF. CDR3 nucleotide sequence: TGTGCCAGCAGTCGACTAGACTCCTACGAGCAGTACTTC.

The genes are TRBV10-2 and TRBJ1-5, with D possibly matching TRBD1 (6 bases). There are 17 residues in the CDR3. V was shortened by 5 bases and J by 5 bases, with 22 bases between the two germline ends. Per the germline V gene, CDR1 is WSHSY and CDR2 is SAAADI. CDR3 sequence (DNA): TGCGCCAGCAGTCCTGAGGGGGTTAAGCAGGGTCATCAGCCCCAGCATTTT. Protein product: CASSPEGVKQGHQPQHF.

V gene TRBV10-2 combines with J gene TRBJ2-4; TRBD2 agrees at 11 bases. Germline values: CDR1 WSHSY, CDR2 SAAADI. The CDR3 extends over 13 amino acids. V shed 6 bases, J shed 5 bases, and the junction held 0 bases outside the gene matches. The CDR3 region is CASRLAGENIQYF. The CDR3 nucleotides read TGCGCCAGCAGACTAGCGGGAGAAAACATTCAGTACTTC.

The chain couples TRBV10-2 to TRBJ1-5, with D perhaps TRBD1 (5 bases). V was clipped by 6 bases and J by 5 bases, with 17 bases between them. This CDR3 is 15 amino acids long. Germline CDR1 WSHSY, CDR2 SAAADI. The CDR3, as DNA: TGCGCCAGCAGCTCAGGGAATCGTTGGGATCAGCCCCAGCATTTT. Encoded protein: CASSSGNRWDQPQHF.

The rearrangement uses TRBV18 and TRBJ1-3; D not resolved. In germline, CDR1 is KGHSH, CDR2 LQKENI. This CDR3 has 15 amino acids. Trimming removed 4 bases from V and 4 bases from J, with 14 bases in between. The DNA of the CDR3 is TGTGCCAGCTCACTGGAGGCGACGGTGGGAAACACCATATATTTT. This sequence encodes CASSLEATVGNTIYF.

Only a few counts were recorded for this clone. Written as DNA, the CDR3 is TGTGCCAGCTCACTCTCCGCAGATACGCAGTATTTT. Translating it yields CASSLSADTQYF. The rearrangement links TRBV18 to TRBJ2-3; no firm D call. The CDR3 totals 12 residues. Trimming pared 4 bases from V and 4 bases from J, leaving 6 bases between. Germline V gene lookup returns CDR1 KGHSH and CDR2 LQKENI.

The rearrangement joins TRBV6-2 or TRBV6-3 to TRBJ1-1, with TRBD1 as a possible D gene (5 bases). The length of the CDR3 is 13 residues. Trimming removed 3 bases from V and 5 bases from J, with 10 bases in between. Germline values: CDR1 MNHEY, CDR2 SVGEGT. The CDR3, as DNA: TGTGCCAGCAGTTATATCAGGGATACTGAAGCTTTCTTT. Protein product: CASSYIRDTEAFF.

The chain employs TRBV11-2 and TRBJ1-1; weak D call: TRBD1 (5 bases). CDR1 SGHAT and CDR2 FQNNGV come from the germline V gene. The CDR3 totals 18 residues. V was shortened by 0 bases and J by 5 bases, with 22 bases between the two germline ends. CDR3 in amino acids: CASSLDGMVGGAGTEAFF. The CDR3, as DNA: TGTGCCAGCAGCTTAGATGGCATGGTGGGAGGGGCAGGGACTGAAGCTTTCTTT.

The chain couples TRBV18 to TRBJ2-4; 10 positions agree with TRBD1. The CDR3 spans 14 residues. Germline CDR1 is KGHSH and CDR2 is LQKENI. V dropped 6 bases and J dropped 9; count of bases not matched to a gene: 8. The CDR3: CASSTGTGEGIQYF. The CDR3 nucleotides are TGTGCCAGCTCGACCGGGACAGGGGAAGGCATTCAGTACTTC.

The chain couples TRBV10-3 to TRBJ2-2; D not certain. The CDR3 consists of 15 residues. V was cut by 2 bases and J by 2 bases, with 9 bases left in between. From germline, CDR1 is ENHRY and CDR2 SYGVKD. The CDR3 reads CAISEMTSNTGELFF. The CDR3 DNA reads TGTGCCATCAGTGAGATGACATCCAACACCGGGGAGCTGTTTTTT.

This chain connects TRBV29-1 to TRBJ1-5; TRBD1 matches 7 bases. CDR1 is SQVTM and CDR2 is ANQGSEA in the germline V gene. With V trimmed by 8 bases and J by 7 bases, 14 bases remained unmatched. The CDR3 length is 14 residues. The CDR3 DNA follows: TGCAGCCCTCCAGAGGGGGCCCGAGAGCAGCCCCAGCATTTT. This sequence encodes CSPPEGAREQPQHF.

The V call is TRBV11-2, the J call TRBJ2-7; 9 bases map to TRBD1. The CDR3 runs to 14 residues. Germline V gene sequence: CDR1 SGHAT, CDR2 FQNNGV. The V and J ends lost 3 bases and 6 bases, in that order; junction bases with no gene match: 6. Here the CDR3 reads CASSLDRGFGEQYF. CDR3 nucleotides: TGTGCCAGCAGCTTGGACAGGGGTTTTGGCGAGCAGTACTTC. The full variable domain, completed using reference TRBV11-2 and TRBJ2-7, is EAGVAQSPRYKIIEKRQSVAFWCNPISGHATLYWYQQILGQGPKLLIQFQNNGVVDDSQLPKDRFSAERLKGVDSTLKIQPAKLEDSAVYLCASSLDRGFGEQYFGPGTRLTVT.

The rearrangement links TRBV7-2 to TRBJ1-1; D call uncertain. There are 13 residues in the CDR3. Germline V gene data show CDR1 as SGHTA and CDR2 as FQGNSA. Trimming removed 5 bases from V and 0 bases from J, with 7 bases in between. Here the CDR3 DNA reads TGTGCCAGCAGCGCCAGTATGAACACTGAAGCTTTCTTT. Amino acids: CASSASMNTEAFF.

The chain couples TRBV4-1 to TRBJ1-3, with TRBD1 matching 9 bases. The junction had 15 bases not matched to a gene; V was cut back by 2 bases and J by 4 bases. Germline-derived CDR1 and CDR2 are MGHRA and YSYEKL. This CDR3 contains 19 residues. In nucleotides, the CDR3 is TGCGCCAGCAGCCAATCACCATCTGCGGGACAGGGCTCAGGAAACACCATATATTTT. This sequence encodes CASSQSPSAGQGSGNTIYF.

This clone was recorded once. At the DNA level, this CDR3 is encoded by other sequences in the same sample as well. The J gene is TRBJ1-2, the V gene TRBV9; D is unclear. This CDR3 is 13 amino acids long. Trimming cost V 0 bases and J 6 bases, with 9 bases left between them. Looked up from germline, CDR1 is SGDLS and CDR2 is YYNGEE. CDR3 nucleotide sequence: TGTGCCAGCAGCGTAGCGGGGTTGGATGGCTACACCTTC. It specifies CASSVAGLDGYTF.